This passage covers 20 T cell receptor beta chains from one sample sequenced in a study of blood T cells in healthy people across ages. It was with a sample-barcoded 5' primer and a J-beta primer mix that a second PCR of roughly 6 to 11 cycles was run. MiXCR was run by TCRdb on the 5' RACE reads, yielding one entry per CDR3 protein. There are about 690,000 distinct CDR3 sequences in the sample; approximately 40% occur only once, and 30% lies in the top ten. What was sequenced was blood. These receptor sequences come from an elderly man in good health.

This clonotype has more than one count but fewer than ten. The chain has TRBV6-5 and TRBJ2-5; 8 bases fit TRBD2. The CDR3 consists of 15 residues. V lost 0 bases to trimming and J lost 3 bases; unmatched junction nucleotides: 3. Looked up from germline, CDR1 is MNHEY and CDR2 is SVGAGI. CDR3 sequence: CASSYSLSGKETQYF. CDR3 bases: TGTGCCAGCAGTTACTCACTTAGCGGGAAAGAGACCCAGTACTTC.

The CDR3 DNA follows: TGTGCCAGCAGCTCAGCGGGTTCACGTGGAGATACGCAGTATTTT. Amino acids: CASSSAGSRGDTQYF. This chain links TRBV7-2 with TRBJ2-3; D is possibly TRBD2 (6 bases). Germline V gene sequence: CDR1 SGHTA, CDR2 FQGNSA. Trimming took off 4 bases at V and 5 bases at J, with 16 bases between the two ends. The CDR3 covers 15 residues. The variable domain in full, with the rest retrieved from reference TRBV7-2 and TRBJ2-3, is GAGVSQSPSNKVTEKGKDVELRCDPISGHTALYWYRQSLGQGLEFLIYFQGNSAPDKSGLPSDRFSAERTGGSVSTLTIQRTQQEDSAVYLCASSSAGSRGDTQYFGPGTRLTVL.

To note about this clonotype: This may arise from a read error, as a much more abundant clone is one base away. This chain joins TRBV6-1 and TRBJ2-1, with a weak D call TRBD2 (6 bases). Germline lookup yields CDR1 MNHNS and CDR2 SASEGT. The CDR3 is made up of 15 amino acids. CDR3 sequence reads: CASSERGSGYNGQFF. The CDR3 DNA sequence: TGTGCCAGCAGTGAACGGGGGTCCGGTTACAATGGGCAGTTCTTC.

This clonotype is a singleton in its sample. The chain joins TRBV27 to TRBJ1-6; 9 nucleotides line up with TRBD1. V lost 10 bases and J lost 9; bases outside the gene matches: 16. Looked up from germline, CDR1 is MNHEY and CDR2 is SMNVEV (reference sequence). The CDR3 is 16 residues long. The DNA of the CDR3 is TGTGCCAAGTTCCTATTGGACAGGGGAATGAGTTCACCCCTCCACTTT. Its translation: CAKFLLDRGMSSPLHF.

The rearrangement uses TRBV6-6 and TRBJ2-7, with a tentative D call TRBD2 (6 bases). The V gene's germline CDR1 is MNHNY and CDR2 SVGAGI (reference sequence). The CDR3 length is 14 residues. Trimming took off 5 bases at V and 3 bases at J, with 14 bases between the two ends. CDR3 in amino acids: CASSDEAGIYEQYF. The CDR3 coding sequence is TGTGCCAGCAGTGATGAGGCGGGAATCTACGAGCAGTACTTC.

This clonotype was found a few times. The chain couples TRBV6-6 to TRBJ2-1; 10 nucleotides align to TRBD1. V lost 6 bases to trimming and J lost 5 bases; unmatched junction nucleotides: 10. This CDR3 is 16 amino acids long. CDR1 and CDR2 (germline): MNHNY, SVGAGI (reference sequence). Here the CDR3 reads CASSRPGTGDNNEQFF. In nucleotides, the CDR3 is TGTGCCAGCAGCCGTCCCGGGACAGGGGACAACAATGAGCAGTTCTTC.

This clonotype showed up many times. The chain recombines TRBV7-2 with TRBJ2-1; 10 bases are a match to TRBD2. CDR1 and CDR2 from the germline V gene are SGHTA and FQGNSA. Trimming removed 5 bases from V and 10 bases from J; junction bases left unmatched: 14. The CDR3 runs to 16 residues. CDR3 sequence reads: CASSRPTAGGVREQFF. Written as DNA, the CDR3 is TGTGCCAGCAGCAGACCGACAGCGGGAGGGGTCAGAGAGCAGTTCTTC.

About this clonotype: This may stem from a read error, because a much larger clone lies one nucleotide away. The chain joins TRBV25-1 to TRBJ2-4; 10 bases match TRBD1. The J call may not be correct, given that the DNA end is closer to TRBJ2-5. Looked up from germline, CDR1 is MGHDK and CDR2 is SYGVNS. This CDR3 contains 15 residues. The CDR3 here is CASSEDRGWQETQYF. The CDR3 DNA is TGTGCCAGCAGTGAGGACAGGGGGTGGCAAGAGACCCAGTACTTC.

DNA for the CDR3: TGTGCCAGCACTATCCGGGACAGGGCGGACGGTGAGCAGTTCTTC. Translating it yields CASTIRDRADGEQFF. This sequence joins TRBV12-3 or TRBV12-4 and TRBJ2-1, with 9 bases fitting TRBD1. The junction had 13 bases not matched to a gene; V was cut back by 7 bases and J by 9 bases. The CDR3 runs to 15 residues.

V and J are TRBV3-1 and TRBJ2-4; D is perhaps TRBD2 (5 bases). V lost 1 base, J lost 7 bases, and 8 bases lay in between. Germline V gene sequence: CDR1 LGHDT, CDR2 YNNKEL (reference sequence). The CDR3 covers 13 residues. The CDR3 reads CASSQGWRNIQYF. The CDR3 nucleotides read TGTGCCAGCAGCCAAGGGTGGAGGAACATTCAGTACTTC.

This clonotype was picked up a small number of times. V is TRBV5-6 and J is TRBJ2-7; D is ambiguous. Per the germline V gene, CDR1 is SGHDT and CDR2 is YYEEEE. CDR3 length: 12 amino acids. V was pared by 4 bases and J by 6 bases, with 11 bases between. CDR3 residues: CASSLDFTEQYF. CDR3 DNA sequence: TGTGCCAGCAGCCTAGACTTCACCGAGCAGTACTTC.

This clonotype occurred a few times. The chain combines TRBV27 with TRBJ1-6, with D possibly being TRBD1 (5 bases). The CDR3 runs 17 residues. The germline V gene encodes CDR1 MNHEY and CDR2 SMNVEV (reference sequence). V lost 3 bases to trimming and J lost 0 bases, with 12 bases between them. This chain's CDR3 is CASSFREISSYNSPLHF. In DNA, the CDR3 is TGTGCCAGCAGTTTCAGGGAGATCAGCTCCTATAATTCACCCCTCCACTTT.

The chain has TRBV27 and TRBJ1-1, with D unclear. CDR3 length: 14 residues. The V gene lost 8 bases and the J gene lost 5 bases, with 18 bases spanning the gap. CDR1 is MNHEY, CDR2 SMNVEV, per germline (reference sequence). For the CDR3, the DNA is TGTGCCAGCCGGGCCCTAGGAGAAAATACTGAAGCTTTCTTT. Protein product: CASRALGENTEAFF.

The chain recombines TRBV29-1 with TRBJ2-3; TRBD2 aligns across 8 bases. Trimming at V came to 3 bases and at J to 3 bases, leaving 8 bases not matched to a gene. The CDR3 is made up of 15 amino acids. The germline V gene encodes CDR1 SQVTM and CDR2 ANQGSEA. CDR3 residues: CSVDRDGGATDTQYF. CDR3 in DNA: TGCAGCGTTGATAGAGACGGGGGGGCAACAGATACGCAGTATTTT.

The chain combines TRBV28 with TRBJ1-2; D gene ambiguous. Germline CDR1 MDHEN, CDR2 SYDVKM. Trimming pared 6 bases from V and 0 bases from J, leaving 11 bases between. This CDR3 has 14 residues. In DNA, the CDR3 is TGTGCCAGCAGGTTACTACAAGCTAACTATGGCTACACCTTC. Amino acid sequence: CASRLLQANYGYTF.

The chain carries TRBV10-3 and TRBJ2-3; D gene unclear. Germline V gene sequence: CDR1 ENHRY, CDR2 SYGVKD. V shed 0 bases and J shed 1 base, with 8 bases lying between them. The CDR3 contains 15 residues. The CDR3 nucleotides read TGTGCCATCAGTGAGTCGACTGGGGGCACAGATACGCAGTATTTT. Its protein product is CAISESTGGTDTQYF.

The chain carries TRBV12-3 or TRBV12-4 and TRBJ2-7, with D perhaps assigned TRBD1 or TRBD2 (7 bases each). This CDR3 is built from 16 residues. The V end lost 5 bases, the J end lost 3 bases, and 20 bases lay between the germline ends. The CDR3 coding sequence is TGTGCCAGCAGTCCCTCCAGGGGGGGAGTTGACTACGAGCAGTACTTC. Amino acids: CASSPSRGGVDYEQYF.

This clonotype has just a few counts. The chain has TRBV7-2 and TRBJ2-7; D may match TRBD1 or TRBD2 (5 bases each). The DNA end favors TRBJ2-5, so the J call may be wrong. The germline V gene encodes CDR1 SGHTA and CDR2 FQGNSA. This CDR3 region has 14 residues. CDR3 in DNA: TGTGCCAGCAGCTTAGGGGGGACCCGGGAGACCCAGTACTTC. It codes for CASSLGGTRETQYF.

This clonotype showed up just a few times. The J gene is TRBJ2-7, the V gene TRBV9; TRBD2 is a possible D gene (6 bases). Germline V CDR1 and CDR2: SGDLS, YYNGEE. There are 15 residues in the CDR3. V lost 0 bases and J lost 0, with 10 bases in between. Written as DNA, the CDR3 is TGTGCCAGCAGCGTAGGGAGGGGACCCTCCTACGAGCAGTACTTC. This sequence encodes CASSVGRGPSYEQYF.

This clonotype was recorded many times. The chain links TRBV12-3 or TRBV12-4 to TRBJ1-2, with 7 nucleotides matching TRBD1. V dropped 6 bases and J dropped 6; count of bases not matched to a gene: 16. This CDR3 is built from 16 residues. The CDR3 here is CASSPQTRGVGNGYTF. CDR3 bases: TGTGCCAGCAGCCCTCAGACCAGGGGGGTCGGGAATGGCTACACCTTC.